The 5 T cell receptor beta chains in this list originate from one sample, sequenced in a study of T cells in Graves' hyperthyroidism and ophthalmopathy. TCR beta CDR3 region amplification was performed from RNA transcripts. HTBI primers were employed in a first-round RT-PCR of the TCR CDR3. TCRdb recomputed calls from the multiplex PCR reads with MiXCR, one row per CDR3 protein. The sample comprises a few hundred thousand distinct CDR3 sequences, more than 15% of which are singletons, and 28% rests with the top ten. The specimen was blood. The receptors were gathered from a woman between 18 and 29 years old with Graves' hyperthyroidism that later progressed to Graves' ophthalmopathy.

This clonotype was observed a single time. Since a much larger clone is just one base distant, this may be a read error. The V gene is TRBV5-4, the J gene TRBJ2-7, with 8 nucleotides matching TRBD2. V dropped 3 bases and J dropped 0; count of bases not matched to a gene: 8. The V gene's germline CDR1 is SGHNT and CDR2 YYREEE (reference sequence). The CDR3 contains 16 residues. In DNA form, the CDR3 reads TGTGCCAGCAGCTCCGCTAGCGGGTATAGCTCCTACGAGCAGTACTTC. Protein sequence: CASSSASGYSSYEQYF.

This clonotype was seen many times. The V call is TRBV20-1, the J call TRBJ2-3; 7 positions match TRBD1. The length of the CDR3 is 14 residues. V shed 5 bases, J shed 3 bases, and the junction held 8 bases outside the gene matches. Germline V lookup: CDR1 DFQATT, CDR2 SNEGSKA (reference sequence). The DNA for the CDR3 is TGCAGTGCTCGGGAAGGGGGCGCGACAGATACGCAGTATTTT. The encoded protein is CSAREGGATDTQYF.

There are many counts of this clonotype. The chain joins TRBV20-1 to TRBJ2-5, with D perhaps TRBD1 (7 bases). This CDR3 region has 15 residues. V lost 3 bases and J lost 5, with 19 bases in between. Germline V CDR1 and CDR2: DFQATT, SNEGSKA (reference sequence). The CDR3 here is CSASAPSGGKETQYF. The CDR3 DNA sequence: TGCAGTGCTAGCGCCCCTTCAGGGGGGAAGGAGACCCAGTACTTC.

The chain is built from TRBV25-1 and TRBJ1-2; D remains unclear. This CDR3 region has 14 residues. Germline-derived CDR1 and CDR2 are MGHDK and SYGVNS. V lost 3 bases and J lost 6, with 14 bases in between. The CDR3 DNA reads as TGTGCCAGCAGTGACCTTGGACGGGTTAATGGCTACACCTTC. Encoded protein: CASSDLGRVNGYTF.

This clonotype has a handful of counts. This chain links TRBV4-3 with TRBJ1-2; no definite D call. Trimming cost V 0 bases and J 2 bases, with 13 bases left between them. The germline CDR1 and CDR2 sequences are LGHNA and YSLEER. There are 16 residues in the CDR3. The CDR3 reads CASSQDSDGTNYGYTF. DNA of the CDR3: TGCGCCAGCAGCCAAGACAGCGACGGAACGAACTATGGCTACACCTTC.